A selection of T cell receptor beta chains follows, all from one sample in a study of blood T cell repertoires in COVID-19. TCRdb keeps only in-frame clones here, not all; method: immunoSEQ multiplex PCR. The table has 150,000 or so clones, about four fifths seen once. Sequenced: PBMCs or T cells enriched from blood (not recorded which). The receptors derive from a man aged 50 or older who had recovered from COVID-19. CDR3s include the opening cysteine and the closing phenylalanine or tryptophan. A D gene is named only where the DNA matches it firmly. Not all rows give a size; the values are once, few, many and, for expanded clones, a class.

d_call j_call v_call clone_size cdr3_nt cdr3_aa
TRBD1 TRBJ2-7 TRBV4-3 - TGCGCCAGCAGCCCAGCAGGGACAGGGCCCTACGAGCAGTACTTC CASSPAGTGPYEQYF
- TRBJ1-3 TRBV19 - TGTGCCAGTAGTAGGGGAGGAGGAAACACCATATATTTT CASSRGGGNTIYF
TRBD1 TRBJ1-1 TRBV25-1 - TGTGCCAGCAGTGGACAGGGGTGGGTCGAAGCTTTCTTT CASSGQGWVEAFF
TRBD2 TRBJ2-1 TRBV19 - TGTGCCAGTAGTCCTCTAGCGGGGGGCTACAATGAGCAGTTCTTC CASSPLAGGYNEQFF
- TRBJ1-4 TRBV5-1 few TGCGCCAGCAGCCCCGACGCCGGGACAAGGAATGAAAAACTGTTTTTT CASSPDAGTRNEKLFF
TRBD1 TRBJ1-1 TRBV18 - TGTGCCAGCTCACCTTCACAGGGGGCCCTGAACACTGAAGCTTTCTTT CASSPSQGALNTEAFF
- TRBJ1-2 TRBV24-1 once TGTGCCACCAGTGTCCGGGACTCGGGAGGCTACACCTTC CATSVRDSGGYTF
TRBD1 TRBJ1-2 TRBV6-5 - TGTGCCAGCAGTTACGGGACAGGGCCCTACACCTTC CASSYGTGPYTF
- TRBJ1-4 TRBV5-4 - TGTGCCAGCAGCTCCCCCAGGGGAGGGCTGTTTTTT CASSSPRGGLFF
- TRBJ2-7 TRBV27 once TGTGCCAGCAGTTTAAGGGGAAGCGAGCAGTACTTC CASSLRGSEQYF
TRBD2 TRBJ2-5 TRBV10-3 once TGTGCCATCAGTGATGGCGGAGCGGGGGTAAGAGAGACCCAGTACTTC CAISDGGAGVRETQYF
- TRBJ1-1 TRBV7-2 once TGTGCCAGCAGCCAAGACAGATTCGGGCCTGAAGCTTTCTTT CASSQDRFGPEAFF
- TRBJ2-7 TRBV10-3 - TGTGCCATCAGTGGCAGGGATGACGAGCAGTACTTC CAISGRDDEQYF
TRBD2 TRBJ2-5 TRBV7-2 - TGTGCCAGCAGCTTAGTTTTAGCGGGGGGGCTGGAGACCCAGTACTTC CASSLVLAGGLETQYF
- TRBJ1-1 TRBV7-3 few TGTGCCAGCAGCTCCTCAGTGAACACTGAAGCTTTCTTT CASSSSVNTEAFF
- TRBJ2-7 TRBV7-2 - TGTGCCAGCAGCTTAGCGCTGACTAGATCCTACGAGCAGTACTTC CASSLALTRSYEQYF
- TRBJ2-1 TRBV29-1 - TGCAGCGTGGAGGAGAGCTCCTACAATGAGCAGTTCTTC CSVEESSYNEQFF
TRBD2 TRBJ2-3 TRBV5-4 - TGTGCCAGCAGCTTGGGGACTAGCGGGGATACGCAGTATTTT CASSLGTSGDTQYF